This TCR beta chain is from a study of T cell changes during pregnancy in multiple sclerosis (dated by TCRdb to the late 2010s). Broadly, across the study: In women with multiple sclerosis, the researchers looked at how the T cell repertoire shifted as pregnancy progressed.

Of note for this clone: The antigen this receptor binds is unknown. It has no much larger one-base neighbor in the sample; base qualities were not kept.

At the junction V is shortened by 1 base and J by 4 bases; bases outside the gene matches: 5. According to the germline V gene, CDR1 reads SGHRS and CDR2 reads YFSETQ. Taken from cysteine to phenylalanine, the CDR3 has 15 residues. CDR3 DNA only is kept here, 45 bases in frame from base 1. Preparation of the library involved the immunoSEQ multiplex PCR assay. Not all clones reach the TCRdb copy of this immuneACCESS table, which keeps in-frame sequences only. Checked studies attribute under half of the gap to unresolved V genes and leave the rest unexplained. This sample has about 70,000 clones in its table, and approximately 94% of those were observed once. The biggest ten clones account for 0.58% of the sample.

The source material was peripheral blood, sampled in the third trimester of pregnancy. The chain couples TRBV5-1 to TRBJ2-5, with 9 bases matching TRBD1. The receptor was isolated from a female donor with multiple sclerosis, enrolled in a pregnancy study. The DNA sequence is TGCGCCAGCAGCTTGTGGGGGACAGGGCTAGAGACCCAGTACTTC. The resulting protein is CASSLWGTGLETQYF.